The next 22 T cell receptor beta chains were all read from a single sample in a study of PD-1 blockade in classical Hodgkin lymphoma. Assay: immunoSEQ multiplex PCR; the TCRdb copy retains only in-frame clones and omits some. The table has approximately 17,000 clones, approximately 69% seen once. After autologous stem cell transplantation all patients relapsed, and prior brentuximab vedotin exposure differed between cohorts. This specimen consisted of peripheral blood mononuclear cells (PBMCs), obtained before the second cycle of nivolumab. The receptors stem from a human donor with classical Hodgkin lymphoma.

This clone has a single count. The V call is TRBV18, the J call TRBJ1-5; D is perhaps TRBD1 (6 bases). The length of the CDR3 is 14 residues. Germline CDR1 and CDR2: KGHSH and LQKENI. The V and J ends lost 3 bases and 6 bases respectively, with 12 bases between them. CDR3 DNA sequence: TGTGCCAGCTCACCCCATCTACAGGGTCAGCCCCAGCATTTT. It is translated as CASSPHLQGQPQHF. The full variable domain, in which reference TRBV18 and TRBJ1-5 provide the parts outside the CDR3, is NAGVMQNPRHLVRRRGQEARLRCSPMKGHSHVYWYRQLPEEGLKFMVYLQKENIIDESGMPKERFSAEFPKEGPSILRIQQVVRGDSAAYFCASSPHLQGQPQHFGDGTRLSIL.

The genes are TRBV10-3 and TRBJ2-7; 8 nucleotides align to TRBD2. Per the germline V gene, CDR1 is ENHRY and CDR2 is SYGVKD. The V gene end was trimmed by 0 bases and the J gene end by 6 bases; junction bases not matched to a gene: 7. The CDR3 is 15 residues long. CDR3 sequence (DNA): TGTGCCATCAGTGAGTCGAAGGCAGCGGGGGCCGAGCAGTACTTC. Translated: CAISESKAAGAEQYF.

The table lists this clone with a few counts. This chain joins TRBV14 and TRBJ2-7; D uncertain. CDR1 SGHDN and CDR2 FVKESK come from the germline V gene. V was pared by 0 bases and J by 10 bases, with 10 bases between. The CDR3 covers 12 residues. CDR3 amino acids: CASSQDRLFQYF. CDR3 in DNA: TGTGCCAGCAGCCAAGATCGGCTCTTCCAGTACTTC. The full variable domain, completed using reference TRBV14 and TRBJ2-7, is EAGVTQFPSHSVIEKGQTVTLRCDPISGHDNLYWYRRVMGKEIKFLLHFVKESKQDESGMPNNRFLAERTGGTYSTLKVQPAELEDSGVYFCASSQDRLFQYFGPGTRLTVT.

This clone was counted only a few times. The chain uses TRBV5-4 and TRBJ1-6; D ambiguous. CDR3 length equals 14 residues. V lost 0 bases, J lost 9 bases, and 10 bases lay in between. The germline V gene encodes CDR1 SGHNT and CDR2 YYREEE (reference sequence). CDR3 nucleotide sequence: TGTGCCAGCAGCTTGGAGGGTCCAGGTTCACCCCTCCACTTT. Encoded protein: CASSLEGPGSPLHF.

The gene calls are TRBV4-1 and TRBJ2-1; D may be TRBD2 (6 bases). The length of the CDR3 is 12 residues. V lost 2 bases and J 15 bases, leaving 14 bases between the germline ends. CDR1 MGHRA and CDR2 YSYEKL come from the germline V gene. Here the CDR3 DNA reads TGCGCCAGCAGCCAATCCGGGGACTCACGGTTCTTC. Its protein is CASSQSGDSRFF.

The gene calls are TRBV2 and TRBJ2-5; 11 bases align to TRBD2. CDR3 length: 14 amino acids. V lost 7 bases and J lost 0; bases outside the gene matches: 1. Germline CDR1 and CDR2: SNHLY and FYNNEI. CDR3 in DNA: TGTGCCAGCAAACTAGCGGGAGACCAAGAGACCCAGTACTTC. As protein: CASKLAGDQETQYF.

This clone was observed a handful of times. The V gene is TRBV5-4, the J gene TRBJ1-2; 7 bases fit TRBD1. CDR3 length: 14 amino acids. With V trimmed by 4 bases and J by 3 bases, 6 bases remained unmatched. Germline values: CDR1 SGHNT, CDR2 YYREEE (reference sequence). The CDR3 DNA follows: TGTGCCAGCAGCCCGATCGACAGGGACTATGGCTACACCTTC. Amino acid sequence: CASSPIDRDYGYTF. Full variable domain (outside the CDR3, taken from reference TRBV5-4 and TRBJ1-2): ETGVTQSPTHLIKTRGQQVTLRCSSQSGHNTVSWYQQALGQGPQFIFQYYREEENGRGNFPPRFSGLQFPNYSSELNVNALELDDSALYLCASSPIDRDYGYTFGSGTRLTVV.

V gene TRBV11-2 combines with J gene TRBJ2-7, with 9 bases identical to TRBD1. This CDR3 is 16 amino acids long. After removal of 6 bases from V and 6 bases from J, the junction contained 15 bases not matched to a gene. Per germline, CDR1 SGHAT and CDR2 FQNNGV. The CDR3 spells CASRSSWGGQGGEQYF. Here the CDR3 DNA reads TGTGCCAGCAGATCCTCGTGGGGGGGACAGGGCGGCGAGCAGTACTTC.

Relative to its sample, this clone is medium-sized. The rearrangement uses TRBV18 and TRBJ2-2; no definite D call. The CDR3 has 13 residues. Germline loops: CDR1 KGHSH, CDR2 LQKENI. With 0 bases removed from V and 7 bases from J, the gap between germline ends came to 6 bases. CDR3 DNA sequence: TGTGCCAGCTCACCACCAAGCGACGGGGAGCTGTTTTTT. This translates into CASSPPSDGELFF.

This clone was counted only a few times. The chain couples TRBV7-8 to TRBJ1-5; TRBD1 matches at 9 bases. J gave up 8 bases and V 5 bases, and 10 bases lay outside the gene matches. Germline loops: CDR1 SGHVS, CDR2 FQNEAQ. The CDR3 is made up of 15 amino acids. The CDR3: CASSLGTGLGEPQHF. The CDR3 nucleotides are TGTGCCAGCAGCCTCGGGACAGGGTTAGGAGAGCCCCAGCATTTT.

V and J are TRBV15 and TRBJ2-7; no reliable D call. Germline-derived CDR1 and CDR2 are LNHNV and YYDKDF (reference sequence). Trimming took 8 bases from V and 1 from J, leaving 12 bases between them. The CDR3 runs to 13 residues. For the CDR3, the DNA is TGTGCCACCCGACTCGGATTTTCCTACGAGCAGTACTTC. This translates into CATRLGFSYEQYF.

The chain employs TRBV28 and TRBJ2-7; 8 nucleotides align to TRBD2. The CDR3 extends over 13 amino acids. V lost 7 bases and J lost 6; bases outside the gene matches: 8. Germline V gene data show CDR1 as MDHEN and CDR2 as SYDVKM. CDR3: CASTGLVVPEQYF. DNA for the CDR3: TGTGCCAGCACGGGACTAGTAGTTCCCGAGCAGTACTTC.

The chain couples TRBV2 to TRBJ2-2, with D perhaps matching TRBD1 (5 bases). Trimming removed 10 bases at V and 5 bases at J, with 8 bases between. This CDR3 is built from 11 residues. The germline V gene encodes CDR1 SNHLY and CDR2 FYNNEI. The CDR3 bases are TGTGCCACGCAGGGTACCGGGGAGCTGTTTTTT. Its translation is CATQGTGELFF.

The chain joins TRBV21-1 to TRBJ1-5; TRBD1 was called by the table and not checked on the DNA. TRBV21-1 is a recognized pseudogene. The CDR3 has 18 residues. CDR3 in DNA: TGTGCCAGCAGCTCGCGACAGGTCCATGGGCCGCGCAATCAGCCCCAGCATTTT. Its protein product is CASSSRQVHGPRNQPQHF.

This clone is classed as medium-sized. The genes are TRBV4-1 and TRBJ2-1; D call uncertain. Germline V gene data show CDR1 as MGHRA and CDR2 as YSYEKL. This CDR3 region has 16 residues. Trimming took off 0 bases at V and 3 bases at J, with 12 bases between the two ends. The CDR3 DNA reads TGCGCCAGCAGCCAAGATTTGGCAGCTAGCTACAATGAGCAGTTCTTC. Encoded protein: CASSQDLAASYNEQFF.

CDR3 loop: CASSSSGGETEAFF. The CDR3 DNA reads TGTGCCAGCAGCTCCAGTGGGGGAGAGACTGAAGCTTTCTTT. V and J are TRBV7-9 and TRBJ1-1; tentatively, D is TRBD1 (5 bases). The CDR3 loop spans 14 amino acids. The germline V and J ends were trimmed by 4 bases and 5 bases, with 14 bases remaining between them. Germline-derived CDR1 and CDR2 are SEHNR and FQNEAQ (reference sequence).

This clone was picked up a small number of times. The chain employs TRBV6-6 and TRBJ2-7; D is perhaps TRBD1 (5 bases). Deletions cut 6 bases from V and 1 base from J, with 13 bases between. Germline CDR1 MNHNY, CDR2 SVGAGI (reference sequence). This CDR3 has 14 amino acids. The CDR3 loop is CASRAGSGSYEQYF. Written as DNA, the CDR3 is TGTGCCAGCAGGGCAGGGTCAGGGTCCTACGAGCAGTACTTC.

This chain connects TRBV28 to TRBJ2-1; no clear D gene. Germline CDR1 is MDHEN and CDR2 is SYDVKM. The CDR3 runs 15 residues. The V end lost 3 bases, the J end lost 4 bases, and 13 bases lay between the germline ends. The CDR3: CASSFPLTGYNEQFF. The CDR3 nucleotides read TGTGCCAGCAGTTTCCCCCTGACTGGTTACAATGAGCAGTTCTTC.

This clone was counted a few times. The CDR3 reads CATSSETTSHQPQHF. CDR3 in DNA: TGTGCCACCAGCAGTGAGACCACATCCCATCAGCCCCAGCATTTT. The genes are TRBV15 and TRBJ1-5; D call uncertain. The CDR3 runs 15 residues. Trimming took off 3 bases at V and 5 bases at J, with 14 bases between the two ends. The germline V gene has CDR1 LNHNV and CDR2 YYDKDF (reference sequence).

This sequence joins TRBV6-1 and TRBJ2-5; 10 bases are a match to TRBD2. CDR1 is MNHNS, CDR2 SASEGT, per germline. The CDR3 is 15 residues long. V was pared by 4 bases and J by 5 bases, with 7 bases of the junction left unmatched. The CDR3 is CASSVRLAGAETQYF. The CDR3 region has the DNA TGTGCCAGCAGTGTCCGGCTAGCGGGAGCCGAGACCCAGTACTTC.

The sample holds one count of this clone. The V gene is TRBV29-1, the J gene TRBJ2-1; D uncertain. Germline CDR1 and CDR2: SQVTM and ANQGSEA. The CDR3 runs to 11 residues. V lost 4 bases and J lost 3, with 4 bases in between. The CDR3 DNA reads as TGCAGCGTTGTGCTCTACAATGAGCAGTTCTTC. Protein sequence: CSVVLYNEQFF.

This sequence joins TRBV18 and TRBJ1-1, with 9 bases fitting TRBD1. This CDR3 is 15 amino acids long. Germline V CDR1 and CDR2: KGHSH, LQKENI. Trimming at V came to 8 bases and at J to 0 bases, leaving 7 bases not matched to a gene. The CDR3 nucleotides are TGTGCCAGCACCGGGACAGGGCGGATGAACACTGAAGCTTTCTTT. It specifies CASTGTGRMNTEAFF.